This T cell receptor (beta chain) was captured by sequencing in a study of blood T cell repertoires in COVID-19. Data came from immunoSEQ multiplex PCR; TCRdb stores just in-frame clones and leaves some out. Altogether under 250,000 clones are present, roughly 80% being singletons, with the ten largest covering roughly 1.3%. CDR3 length equals 13 residues. V lost 6 bases and J lost 0, with 9 bases in between. In germline, CDR1 is MNHEY, CDR2 SVGAGI. V and J are TRBV6-5 and TRBJ2-7; tentatively, D is TRBD1 (6 bases). Sequenced input: PBMCs or T cells enriched from blood (not recorded which). This sequence was found in a woman aged 40 to 50 with acute COVID-19. The chain's CDR3 is CASSRGHSYEQYF. CDR3 DNA: TGTGCCAGCAGCAGGGGCCACTCCTACGAGCAGTACTTC.